The present TCR beta chain was sequenced within a study of cytomegalovirus exposure and HLA in healthy donors. The method was immunoSEQ multiplex PCR; TCRdb's version includes in-frame clones alone and lacks a portion of them. The table records 97,000 or so clones, roughly 85% of them present only once. The donors were members of the roughly 130-subject validation cohort (separate from the approximately 670-subject first cohort). Material for sequencing was PBMCs. The source of this sequence is a woman in her thirties in good health and CMV-seronegative.

The CDR3 bases are TGTGCCAGCAGTTTGCGTGGGGGGGCAGATACGCAGTATTTT. Its translation: CASSLRGGADTQYF. The gene calls are TRBV5-5 and TRBJ2-3; 7 bases are a match to TRBD2. CDR1 and CDR2 (germline): SGHKS, YYEKEE (reference sequence). This CDR3 comprises 14 residues. After removal of 5 bases from V and 4 bases from J, the junction contained 7 bases not matched to a gene.